This T cell receptor beta chain was sequenced for a study of blood T cell repertoires in COVID-19. At the level of the study: Whether acute or convalescent, the COVID-19 samples came from the United States, Italy and Spain. In each case, the material was cDNA or gDNA derived from T cells, B-cell-depleted T cells, or PBMCs.

Trimming took 3 bases from V and 5 from J, leaving 16 bases between them. From germline, CDR1 is SGHTA and CDR2 FQGTGA. This CDR3 has 16 amino acids. This clone was seen only once. Per the original methods: For nucleated cells, counts were estimated from reference gene primer amplification. TCRdb keeps only in-frame clones here, not all; method: immunoSEQ multiplex PCR. V, J and clone size are those of that table, while D and trimming were read from the DNA. This sample yields about 120,000 clones, of which 87% are seen a single time; 25% to 30% belongs to the top ten. This clonotype was sampled from an older woman with acute or convalescent COVID-19. The sequenced sample was peripheral blood. This rearrangement joins TRBV7-3 to TRBJ2-2; D unresolved. CDR3 coding DNA: TGTGCCAGCAGCTTCTTAAGTTCAGCTAGTACCGGGGAGCTGTTTTTT. This encodes CASSFLSSASTGELFF.